This T cell receptor beta chain originates from a study of long-term antiretroviral therapy in people with HIV. Every specimen provided roughly 1-10 million cryopreserved PBMC before DNA extraction took place. On this clone itself: Antigen specificity is unknown.

The junction had 10 bases not matched to a gene; V was cut back by 5 bases and J by 4 bases. Per the germline V gene, CDR1 is SGHAT and CDR2 is FQDESV (reference sequence). CDR3 size: 17 residues. Sequencing relied on immunoSEQ assay v3.0, run at survey level. Produced via immunoSEQ multiplex PCR; TCRdb's table is partial and in-frame only. The table shows about 39,000 clones, with 75% to 90% occurring only once. General observations from the study: Repertoire composition at all time points was dominated by clones that had expanded before ART.

The input for sequencing was unsorted PBMCs, taken 3.1 years after starting antiretroviral therapy. The V call is TRBV11-1, the J call TRBJ2-1, with 11 bases aligning to TRBD1. The sequence was collected from a woman between 45 and 60 years old with HIV. The CDR3 is CASSPRTGTGGYNEQFF. The DNA for the CDR3 is TGTGCCAGCAGCCCACGAACCGGGACAGGGGGTTACAATGAGCAGTTCTTC.